A single sample gave rise to the 11 T cell receptor beta chains below, sequenced in a study of T cells in Graves' hyperthyroidism and ophthalmopathy (dated by TCRdb to the late 2010s). The library was made by multiplex PCR. Sequencing relied on an Illumina HiSeq 2000. Amplification of TCR beta CDR3 regions was carried out from RNA transcripts. The first round of RT-PCR for the TCR CDR3 was performed with the HTBI primer set and the Qiagen OneStep RT-PCR kit. The public reads were reanalyzed by TCRdb: fastp trimming at Q25, MiXCR alignment, in-frame beta chains only. CDR3 protein duplicates are merged, each entry listing the most common genes and DNA. A total of some 360,000 distinct CDR3 sequences appear in this sample, about a sixth of them only once. Around 15% of the sample is held by the ten biggest clonotypes. Input material: blood. The receptor source for this set is a woman aged 35 to 49 with Graves' ophthalmopathy.

This clonotype appeared a few times. The rearrangement uses TRBV19 and TRBJ1-1, with D possibly TRBD1 on 5 matching bases. The germline V and J ends were trimmed by 2 bases and 5 bases, with 9 bases remaining between them. The CDR3 totals 13 residues. Germline loops: CDR1 LNHDA, CDR2 SQIVND (reference sequence). In DNA form, the CDR3 reads TGTGCCAGTAGTATAAAGCGGGGGACTGAAGCTTTCTTT. Its protein product is CASSIKRGTEAFF.

This clonotype was seen repeatedly, ten times or more. The chain recombines TRBV30 with TRBJ1-6; tentatively, D is TRBD1 (5 bases). Trimming shortened V by 3 bases and J by 7 bases, and 13 bases separated the two germline ends. Germline V gene lookup returns CDR1 GTSNPN and CDR2 SVGIG (reference sequence). The CDR3 covers 14 residues. CDR3 residues: CAWRLQGTNSPLHF. The CDR3 DNA is TGTGCCTGGAGACTTCAGGGCACGAATTCACCCCTCCACTTT. Filled out from reference TRBV30 and TRBJ1-6, the complete variable domain reads SQTIHQWPATLVQPVGSPLSLECTVEGTSNPNLYWYRQAAGRGLQLLFYSVGIGQISSEVPQNLSASRPQDRQFILSSKKLLLSDSGFYLCAWRLQGTNSPLHFGNGTRLTVT.

This clonotype occurred many times. The chain's CDR3 is CASSRGQDAHTEAFF. Here the CDR3 DNA reads TGCGCCAGCAGCCGGGGACAGGATGCCCACACTGAAGCTTTCTTT. The chain employs TRBV5-1 and TRBJ1-1, with TRBD1 matching over 8 bases. Germline CDR1 SGHRS, CDR2 YFSETQ. Unmatched junction bases numbered 8, after V lost 4 bases and J lost 3 bases. The CDR3 covers 15 residues.

This clonotype was picked up many times. J is TRBJ1-2 and V is TRBV6-5; D not certain. CDR3 size: 14 residues. From germline, CDR1 is MNHEY and CDR2 SVGAGI. V dropped 0 bases and J dropped 7 bases, with 12 bases sitting between them. Here the CDR3 reads CASSYSTLMGGYTF. CDR3 DNA sequence: TGTGCCAGCAGTTACTCGACTTTGATGGGTGGCTACACCTTC.

The rearrangement joins TRBV12-5 to TRBJ1-1; possibly TRBD1 for D (6 bases). V lost 2 bases to trimming and J lost 0 bases, with 13 bases between them. This CDR3 is 16 amino acids long. CDR1 LGHNT and CDR2 FRNRAP come from the germline V gene. The DNA for the CDR3 is TGTGCTAGTGGTTTGTTGGGGGCTGGAATGAACACTGAAGCTTTCTTT. This gives the protein CASGLLGAGMNTEAFF.

V and J are TRBV12-3 or TRBV12-4 and TRBJ1-2, with 7 positions matching TRBD1. Germline trimming cut 7 bases from V and 4 bases from J; bases unmatched to any gene: 9. CDR3 size: 14 residues. The CDR3 is CASTSMTGSYGYTF. The CDR3 coding sequence is TGTGCCAGCACCTCCATGACAGGGTCCTATGGCTACACCTTC.

V gene TRBV6-2 or TRBV6-3 combines with J gene TRBJ2-5; D gene unclear. Germline CDR1 is MNHEY and CDR2 is SVGEGT. V gave up 7 bases and J gave up 4 bases, with 25 bases separating them. The CDR3 is 17 amino acids. The chain's CDR3 is CASNHHSYGEGRETQYF. The CDR3 DNA follows: TGTGCCAGCAATCACCATTCTTATGGGGAAGGGCGAGAGACCCAGTACTTC.

Many counts were recorded for this clonotype. This chain links TRBV27 with TRBJ2-2; D possibly corresponds to TRBD2 (6 bases). The germline V gene has CDR1 MNHEY and CDR2 SMNVEV (reference sequence). Trimming left V 4 bases short and J 2 bases short, with 8 bases between. The CDR3 length is 14 residues. Here the CDR3 reads CASSSLANTGELFF. The CDR3 region has the DNA TGTGCCAGCAGTTCACTAGCAAACACCGGGGAGCTGTTTTTT.

This clonotype was seen ten or more times. The chain recombines TRBV9 with TRBJ1-1; D is uncertain. This CDR3 comprises 14 residues. The germline V gene has CDR1 SGDLS and CDR2 YYNGEE. The V end lost 3 bases, the J end lost 3 bases, and 12 bases lay between the germline ends. The CDR3 sequence: CASSGRDPDTEAFF. CDR3 DNA sequence: TGTGCCAGCAGCGGCCGTGACCCTGACACTGAAGCTTTCTTT.

V is TRBV2 and J is TRBJ2-7, with 7 bases lining up with TRBD1. The J segment lost 4 bases and the V segment lost 6 bases, leaving 9 bases of the junction unmatched. The CDR3 runs 14 residues. Looked up from germline, CDR1 is SNHLY and CDR2 is FYNNEI. CDR3 region: CASSPGTAVYEQYF. CDR3 coding DNA: TGTGCCAGCAGCCCCGGGACAGCGGTTTACGAGCAGTACTTC.

This clonotype has ten or more counts. The chain links TRBV6-1 to TRBJ2-5; 8 bases line up with TRBD1. Germline V gene data show CDR1 as MNHNS and CDR2 as SASEGT. The CDR3 is made up of 15 amino acids. The V and J ends lost 6 bases and 3 bases, in that order; junction bases with no gene match: 9. DNA of the CDR3: TGTGCCAGCAGCCGACCACGGGACAGGAAAGAGACCCAGTACTTC. It translates to CASSRPRDRKETQYF.